Only a few counts were recorded for the clone carrying this T cell receptor (beta chain). What it recognizes is unknown. Germline CDR1 SGHRS, CDR2 YFSETQ. This CDR3 has 15 amino acids. Trimming left V 4 bases short and J 6 bases short, with 19 bases between. These data come from a study of tissue T cells after allogeneic stem cell transplantation. Study-level information: Several unmodified and three CD34-selected T-cell-depleted grafts went to graft-versus-host disease patients. Study conclusions and caveats: Shared clones across patients were few; motif clustering revealed tissue-specific shared signatures.

Libraries were prepared by immunoSEQ multiplex PCR; TCRdb keeps only in-frame clonotypes and omits some of them. Of 950 to 1,300 clones detected, just under 45% appear once; the ten largest clones hold 44%. Steroid-refractory graft-versus-host disease after allogeneic hematopoietic cell transplant qualified adults for prospective research-autopsy enrollment. The sequence was obtained from a female patient aged 40 to 70 with steroid-refractory graft-versus-host disease after an allogeneic stem cell transplant. The graft donor may have contributed some T cells. V is TRBV5-1 and J is TRBJ1-2; weak D call: TRBD1 (6 bases). The sample was esophageal tissue, taken at autopsy. In DNA, the CDR3 is TGCGCCAGCAGCCCGGCAGGGACACACAGAAATGGCTACACCTTC. Encoded protein: CASSPAGTHRNGYTF.